These 9 T cell receptor beta chains came from one sample sequenced in a study of T cell changes during pregnancy in multiple sclerosis. The assay was immunoSEQ multiplex PCR, and TCRdb's table has in-frame clones only and misses some. The sample lists over 35,000 clones; approximately 94% were seen once. The source was CD8+ T cells from peripheral blood mononuclear cells, collected in the third trimester of pregnancy. These receptor sequences come from a female donor with multiple sclerosis, enrolled in a pregnancy study.

The chain couples TRBV28 to TRBJ1-1; 7 bases are a match to TRBD1. Germline lookup yields CDR1 MDHEN and CDR2 SYDVKM. J lost 0 bases, V lost 6 bases, and 10 bases had no gene match. The CDR3 sequence is 16 residues long. The CDR3 here is CASSPLKGAMNTEAFF. Written as DNA, the CDR3 is TGTGCCAGCAGCCCTCTTAAGGGGGCGATGAACACTGAAGCTTTCTTT.

The rearrangement links TRBV4-2 to TRBJ2-7; TRBD2 matches at 9 bases. This CDR3 has 16 residues. Germline-derived CDR1 and CDR2 are LGHNA and YNFKEQ. The junction had 5 bases not matched to a gene; V was cut back by 0 bases and J by 2 bases. This CDR3 is CASSQDETSGTYEQYF. The CDR3 DNA reads TGTGCCAGCAGCCAAGATGAGACTAGCGGAACCTACGAGCAGTACTTC.

The gene calls are TRBV21-1 and TRBJ1-1. TRBV21-1 is tagged as a pseudogene. This CDR3 has 15 amino acids. Written as DNA, the CDR3 is TGTGCCAGCAGCAAATGCGGGTCCGGGAACACTGAAGCTTTCTTT. Residues: CASSKCGSGNTEAFF.

The V and J genes are TRBV27 and TRBJ2-1; TRBD2 agrees at 14 bases. Trimming cost V 5 bases and J 7 bases; bases outside gene matches: 4. This CDR3 spans 15 amino acids. The germline gives CDR1 MNHEY, CDR2 SMNVEV (reference sequence). The DNA of the CDR3 is TGTGCCAGCAGTATCCGACTAGCGGGAGGGAATGAGCAGTTCTTC. Translation gives CASSIRLAGGNEQFF.

This clone was seen only once. The CDR3 DNA is TGTGCCAGCAGCCCCTATAGCGGGAGTTGGAAACAAGAGACCCAGTACTTC. The encoded protein is CASSPYSGSWKQETQYF. The chain links TRBV9 to TRBJ2-5; the match to TRBD2 covers 9 bases. CDR3 length equals 17 residues. Unmatched junction bases numbered 12, after V lost 4 bases and J lost 2 bases. Germline V CDR1 and CDR2: SGDLS, YYNGEE.

The CDR3 region is CASSEDGGRAVTDTQYF. The DNA for the CDR3 is TGTGCCAGCAGTGAAGATGGCGGGAGGGCCGTTACAGATACGCAGTATTTT. The chain combines TRBV6-1 with TRBJ2-3; 9 nucleotides align to TRBD2. CDR3 length: 17 residues. Germline V lookup: CDR1 MNHNS, CDR2 SASEGT. V gave up 1 base and J gave up 3 bases; unmatched junction bases: 8.

The sample holds one count of this clone. The chain is built from TRBV19 and TRBJ1-2; perhaps TRBD1 as D (5 bases). The CDR3 consists of 12 residues. V was shortened by 6 bases and J by 6 bases, with 11 bases between the two germline ends. The V gene's germline CDR1 is LNHDA and CDR2 SQIVND (reference sequence). The CDR3 DNA sequence: TGTGCCAGTAGGGTAGGGGCGAATGGCTACACCTTC. As protein: CASRVGANGYTF.

The J gene is TRBJ2-7, the V gene TRBV19, with D maybe TRBD1 (5 bases). The V end lost 5 bases, the J end lost 3 bases, and 17 bases lay between the germline ends. The V gene's germline CDR1 is LNHDA and CDR2 SQIVND (reference sequence). The CDR3 runs 15 residues. In nucleotides, the CDR3 is TGTGCCAGTAGTCCCGGTTCTGACAGTCGCTACGAGCAGTACTTC. This encodes CASSPGSDSRYEQYF.

The chain recombines TRBV5-6 with TRBJ1-2, with 7 bases aligning to TRBD1. J gave up 5 bases and V 4 bases, and 5 bases lay outside the gene matches. The CDR3 sequence is 13 residues long. Germline V CDR1 and CDR2: SGHDT, YYEEEE. The CDR3 spells CASSGDSLYGYTF. The CDR3 nucleotides are TGTGCCAGCAGCGGGGACAGCTTATATGGCTACACCTTC.